This T cell receptor beta chain comes out of a study of CD8 T cell repertoires and HIV-1 epitope variants. Study at large: Each of Twenty-five Gag and Nef epitope peptides stimulated a separate culture. Study-level points and caveats: Roughly ten TCR beta clonotypes were antigen-specific, six apparently recognizing autologous or escape variants.

This clone has just a few counts. Its antigen is not known. Measured with immunoSEQ multiplex PCR; TCRdb has only the in-frame clones, and not every one. Of under 100,000 clones listed, more than 65% were seen once; the top ten hold roughly 25%. The germline V and J ends were trimmed by 0 bases and 9 bases, with 13 bases remaining between them. The CDR3 extends over 15 amino acids. Germline CDR1 is SGDLS and CDR2 is YYNGEE. The sequence derives from a male donor with HIV. This chain joins TRBV9 and TRBJ1-6; maybe TRBD1 (6 bases). Sequenced: uncultured baseline CD8+ T cells from peripheral blood mononuclear cells (PBMCs). DNA for the CDR3: TGTGCCAGCAGCGTAGAAGGGGGTGAGGCTTCACCCCTCCACTTT. Protein sequence: CASSVEGGEASPLHF. Variable domain in full (rest from reference TRBV9 and TRBJ1-6): DSGVTQTPKHLITATGQRVTLRCSPRSGDLSVYWYQQSLDQGLQFLIQYYNGEERAKGNILERFSAQQFPDLHSELNLSSLELGDSALYFCASSVEGGEASPLHFGNGTRLTVT.